This TCR beta chain was recovered during a study of shared clonotypes between healthy human individuals. Whole-study results and caveats: Four donors showed sharing of 4.5% to 5% of naive CD4 clonotypes. Sorted-subset sequencing was shown by rarefaction to be incomplete despite large depth.

Points on this clone: Its antigen is as yet unknown.

Per the authors' pipeline: ImmunoSEQ output lacked quality scores and full-length reads, limiting matched filtering. Profiled with immunoSEQ multiplex PCR; TCRdb holds only in-frame clones, not every one. The V and J calls and clone size come from that table; D and trimming were worked out from the DNA. Here the sample spans about 820,000 clones, around 92% being singletons. Germline V gene lookup returns CDR1 MGHRA and CDR2 YSYEKL. V lost 1 base and J lost 4, with 7 bases in between. The CDR3 runs to 13 residues. Cells designated naive CD8 were CD45RO-negative and were positively selected for CCR7, with terminally differentiated effector memory CD45RA+ cells excluded.

The material sequenced was naive CD8+ T cells sorted from blood. This clonotype was obtained from a man aged 25 to 40 in good health. The rearrangement links TRBV4-1 to TRBJ1-2; unclear D gene. CDR3 loop: CASSQADTYGYTF. Written as DNA, the CDR3 is TGCGCCAGCAGCCAAGCCGACACCTATGGCTACACCTTC.